The clone carrying this TCR beta chain was seen repeatedly, ten times or more. Its antigen remains unidentified. These data belong to a study of T-cell reconstitution after alpha-beta-depleted transplantation in children. The germline V gene has CDR1 SEHNR and CDR2 FQNEAQ (reference sequence). The CDR3 consists of 14 residues. V gave up 2 bases and J gave up 2 bases, with 9 bases separating them. The study's findings and limits: It was newly produced T cells that mostly accounted for T-cell counts and diversity one year after transplant. After transplant, high TCRbeta diversity at day 60 in some patients arose from surviving recipient T cells and thymic progenitors. Roughly two months post-transplant, alpha-beta T cells reportedly originated from several hundred graft clones that had expanded.

Unique molecular identifiers were incorporated when the TCRbeta library was constructed. Via MiXCR, TCRdb re-called the PCR reads, giving one row per CDR3 protein. The repertoire has fewer than 3,000 distinct CDR3 sequences, around 20% of them found once; the top ten carry about two fifths. The V and J genes are TRBV7-9 and TRBJ1-1; no clear D. The origin of this receptor is a female patient under 18 who had a stem cell transplant for acute lymphoblastic leukemia, so the T cells may come from the graft donor. Sequencing used PBMCs, mostly from graft donor cells, obtained 60 days after TCRalphabeta/CD19-depleted stem cell transplant. The CDR3 is CASSLSGSNTEAFF. DNA for the CDR3: TGTGCCAGCAGCTTAAGCGGCAGCAACACTGAAGCTTTCTTT. The variable domain in full, with the rest retrieved from reference TRBV7-9 and TRBJ1-1, is DTGVSQNPRHKITKRGQNVTFRCDPISEHNRLYWYRQTLGQGPEFLTYFQNEAQLEKSRLLSDRFSAERPKGSFSTLEIQRTEQGDSAMYLCASSLSGSNTEAFFGQGTRLTVV.